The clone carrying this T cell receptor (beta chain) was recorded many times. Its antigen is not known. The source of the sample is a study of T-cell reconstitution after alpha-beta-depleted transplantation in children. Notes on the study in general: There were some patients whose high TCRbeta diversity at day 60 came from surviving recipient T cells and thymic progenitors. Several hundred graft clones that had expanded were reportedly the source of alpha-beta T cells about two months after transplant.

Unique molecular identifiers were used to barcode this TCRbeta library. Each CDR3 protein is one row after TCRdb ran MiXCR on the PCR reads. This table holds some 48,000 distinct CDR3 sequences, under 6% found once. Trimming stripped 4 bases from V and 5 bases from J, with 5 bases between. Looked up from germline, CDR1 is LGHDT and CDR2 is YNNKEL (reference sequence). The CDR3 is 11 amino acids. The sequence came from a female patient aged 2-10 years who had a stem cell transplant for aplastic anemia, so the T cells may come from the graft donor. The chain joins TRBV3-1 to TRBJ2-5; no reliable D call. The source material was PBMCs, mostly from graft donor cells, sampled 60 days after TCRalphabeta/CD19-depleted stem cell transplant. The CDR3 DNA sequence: TGTGCCAGCAGCCTCCGGGAGACCCAGTACTTC. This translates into CASSLRETQYF.